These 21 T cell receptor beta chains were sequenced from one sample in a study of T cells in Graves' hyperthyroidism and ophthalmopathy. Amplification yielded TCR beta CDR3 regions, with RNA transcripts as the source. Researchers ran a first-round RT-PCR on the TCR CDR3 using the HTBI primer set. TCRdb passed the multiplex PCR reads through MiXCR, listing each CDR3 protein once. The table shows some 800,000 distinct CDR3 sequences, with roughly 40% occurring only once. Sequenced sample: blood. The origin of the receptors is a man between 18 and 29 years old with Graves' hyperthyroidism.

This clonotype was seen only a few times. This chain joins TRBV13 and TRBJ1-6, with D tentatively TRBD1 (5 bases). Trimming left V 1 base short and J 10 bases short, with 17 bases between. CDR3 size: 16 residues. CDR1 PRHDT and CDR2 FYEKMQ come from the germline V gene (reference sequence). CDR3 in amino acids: CASSLEQGMGVSPLHF. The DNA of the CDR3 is TGTGCCAGCAGCTTAGAGCAGGGCATGGGGGTATCACCCCTCCACTTT.

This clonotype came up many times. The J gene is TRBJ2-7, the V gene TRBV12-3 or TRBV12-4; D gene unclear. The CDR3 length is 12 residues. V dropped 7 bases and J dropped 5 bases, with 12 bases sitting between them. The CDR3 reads CASKAVGNEQYF. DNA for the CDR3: TGTGCCAGCAAGGCGGTGGGTAACGAGCAGTACTTC.

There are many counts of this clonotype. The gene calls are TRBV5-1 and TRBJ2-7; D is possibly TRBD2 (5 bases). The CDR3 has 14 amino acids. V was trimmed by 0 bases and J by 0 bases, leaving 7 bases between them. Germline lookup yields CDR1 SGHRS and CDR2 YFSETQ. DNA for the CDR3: TGCGCCAGCAGCTTGGTCAGCGGCTCCTACGAGCAGTACTTC. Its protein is CASSLVSGSYEQYF.

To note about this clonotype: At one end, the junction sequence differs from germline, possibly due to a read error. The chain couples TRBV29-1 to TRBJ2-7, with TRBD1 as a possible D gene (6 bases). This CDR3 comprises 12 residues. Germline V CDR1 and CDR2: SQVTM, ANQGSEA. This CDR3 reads CSVVDSTYEQCF. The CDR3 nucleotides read TGCAGCGTTGTGGACAGCACCTACGAGCAGTGCTTC.

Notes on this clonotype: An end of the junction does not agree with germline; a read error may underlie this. For the CDR3, the DNA is TGTGCCAGTACCGGGACAGGGAATTCACCCCTCTACTTT. Translated: CASTGTGNSPLYF. V and J are TRBV6-5 and TRBJ1-6; 9 positions agree with TRBD1. CDR1 MNHEY and CDR2 SVGAGI come from the germline V gene. The CDR3 has 13 amino acids.

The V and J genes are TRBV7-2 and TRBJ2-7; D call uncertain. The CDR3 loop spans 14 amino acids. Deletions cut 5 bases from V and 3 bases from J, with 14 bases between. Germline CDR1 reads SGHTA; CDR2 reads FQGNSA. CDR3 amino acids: CASSPDSGFYEQYF. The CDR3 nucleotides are TGTGCCAGCAGCCCCGACTCTGGTTTCTACGAGCAGTACTTC.

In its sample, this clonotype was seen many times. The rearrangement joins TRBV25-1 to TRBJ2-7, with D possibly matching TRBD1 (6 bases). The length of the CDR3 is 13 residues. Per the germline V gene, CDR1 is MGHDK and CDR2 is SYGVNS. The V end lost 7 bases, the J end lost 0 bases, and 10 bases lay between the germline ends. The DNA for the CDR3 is TGTGCCAGCATAGGACAGAGCTCCTACGAGCAGTACTTC. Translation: CASIGQSSYEQYF.

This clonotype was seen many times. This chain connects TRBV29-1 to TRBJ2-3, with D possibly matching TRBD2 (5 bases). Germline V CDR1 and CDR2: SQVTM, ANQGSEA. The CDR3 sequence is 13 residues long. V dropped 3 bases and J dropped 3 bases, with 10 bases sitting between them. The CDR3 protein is CSVDGGRTDTQYF. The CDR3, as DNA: TGCAGCGTTGATGGTGGGAGAACAGATACGCAGTATTTT.

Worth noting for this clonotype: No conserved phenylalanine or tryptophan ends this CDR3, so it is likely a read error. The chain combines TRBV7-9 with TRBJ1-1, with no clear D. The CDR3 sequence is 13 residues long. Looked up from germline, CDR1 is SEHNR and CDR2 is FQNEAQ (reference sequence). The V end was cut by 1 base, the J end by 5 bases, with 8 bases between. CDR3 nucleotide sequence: TGTGCCAGCAGCTTAGGAGTTGGAACTGAAGCTTTCTCT. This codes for CASSLGVGTEAFS.

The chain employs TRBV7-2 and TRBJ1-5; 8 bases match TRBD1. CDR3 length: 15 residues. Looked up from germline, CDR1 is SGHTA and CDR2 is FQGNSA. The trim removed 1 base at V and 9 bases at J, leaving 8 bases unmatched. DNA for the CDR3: TGTGCCAGCAGCTTAGACGGACAGGGACTTCGGCCCCAGCATTTT. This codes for CASSLDGQGLRPQHF.

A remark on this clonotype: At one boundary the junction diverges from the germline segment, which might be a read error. CDR3 residues: CASSERPSCEQYF. DNA of the CDR3: TGCGCCAGCAGTGAGCGTCCTTCCTGCGAGCAGTACTTC. The chain recombines TRBV10-1 with TRBJ2-7; D is ambiguous. Germline V gene data show CDR1 as WNHNN and CDR2 as SYGVQD (reference sequence). The CDR3 has 13 residues.

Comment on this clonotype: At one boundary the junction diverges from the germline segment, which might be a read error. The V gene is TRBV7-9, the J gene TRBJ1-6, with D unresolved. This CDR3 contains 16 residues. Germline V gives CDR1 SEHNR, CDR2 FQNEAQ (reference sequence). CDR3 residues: CASSLASGSYNSPLHF. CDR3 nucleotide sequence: TGCGCCAGCAGCTTGGCATCGGGCTCCTATAATTCACCCCTCCACTTT.

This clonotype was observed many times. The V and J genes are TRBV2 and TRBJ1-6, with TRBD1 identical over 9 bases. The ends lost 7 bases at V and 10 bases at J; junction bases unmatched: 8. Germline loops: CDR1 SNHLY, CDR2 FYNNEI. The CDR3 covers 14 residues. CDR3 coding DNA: TGTGCCAGCACCCCGGGACAGGGACCCTCACCCCTCCACTTT. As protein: CASTPGQGPSPLHF.

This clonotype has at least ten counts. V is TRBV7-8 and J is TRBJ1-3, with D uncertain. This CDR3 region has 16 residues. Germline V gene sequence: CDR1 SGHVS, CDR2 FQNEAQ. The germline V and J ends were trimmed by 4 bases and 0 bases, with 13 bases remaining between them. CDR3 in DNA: TGTGCCAGCAGCTCCACCCCGGCCGGCTCTGGAAACACCATATATTTT. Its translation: CASSSTPAGSGNTIYF.

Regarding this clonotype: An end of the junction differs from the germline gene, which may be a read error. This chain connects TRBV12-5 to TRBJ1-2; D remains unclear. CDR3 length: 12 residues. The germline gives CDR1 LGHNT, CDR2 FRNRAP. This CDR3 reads CASGLNNCGYTF. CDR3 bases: TGTGCTAGTGGTTTGAATAACTGTGGCTACACCTTC.

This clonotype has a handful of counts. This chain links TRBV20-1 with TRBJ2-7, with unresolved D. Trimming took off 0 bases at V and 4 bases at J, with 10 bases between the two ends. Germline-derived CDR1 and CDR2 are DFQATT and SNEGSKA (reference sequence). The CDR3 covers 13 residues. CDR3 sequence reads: CSAREGSEYEQYF. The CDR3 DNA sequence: TGCAGTGCTAGAGAGGGCAGTGAGTACGAGCAGTACTTC.

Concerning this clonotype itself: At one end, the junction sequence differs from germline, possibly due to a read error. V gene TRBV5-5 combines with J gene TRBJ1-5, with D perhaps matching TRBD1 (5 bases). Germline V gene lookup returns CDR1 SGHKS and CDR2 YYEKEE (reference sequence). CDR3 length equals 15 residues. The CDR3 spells CASSAGGNGNHPQHF. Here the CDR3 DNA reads TGTGCCAGCAGCGCGGGGGGAAATGGCAATCACCCCCAGCATTTT.

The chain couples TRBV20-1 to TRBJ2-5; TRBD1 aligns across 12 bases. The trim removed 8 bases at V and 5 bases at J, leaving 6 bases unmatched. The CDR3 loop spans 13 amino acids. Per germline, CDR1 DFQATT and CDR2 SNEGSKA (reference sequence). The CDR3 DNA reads TGCAGTATGGGACAGGGGGCGACGGAGACCCAGTACTTC. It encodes CSMGQGATETQYF.

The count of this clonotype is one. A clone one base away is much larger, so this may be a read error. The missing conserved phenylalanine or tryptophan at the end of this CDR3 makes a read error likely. In DNA form, the CDR3 reads TGCAGCGTTCAGGGCGGCGCCTACGAGCAGTACCTC. Its translation is CSVQGGAYEQYL. The gene calls are TRBV29-1 and TRBJ2-7; tentatively, D is TRBD1 (5 bases). The CDR3 consists of 12 residues. V shed 5 bases and J shed 2 bases, with 10 bases lying between them. CDR1 and CDR2 (germline): SQVTM, ANQGSEA.

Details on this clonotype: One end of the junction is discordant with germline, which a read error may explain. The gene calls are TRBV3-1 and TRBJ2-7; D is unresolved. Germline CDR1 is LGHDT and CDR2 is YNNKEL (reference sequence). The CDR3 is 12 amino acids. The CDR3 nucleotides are TGTGCCAGCAGCCAAGAAATAAGGGTTGGCTCCTTC. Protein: CASSQEIRVGSF.

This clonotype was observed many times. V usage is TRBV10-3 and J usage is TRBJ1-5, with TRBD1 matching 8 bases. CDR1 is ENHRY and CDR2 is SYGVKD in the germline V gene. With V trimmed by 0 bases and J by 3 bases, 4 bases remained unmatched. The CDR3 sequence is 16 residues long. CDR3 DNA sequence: TGTGCCATCAGTGAGTCGGACAGGGTAATCAATCAGCCCCAGCATTTT. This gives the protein CAISESDRVINQPQHF.